The rows below give T cell receptor beta chains drawn from one sample of a study of T cell responses to AZD1222 COVID-19 vaccine. Assay: immunoSEQ multiplex PCR; the TCRdb copy retains only in-frame clones and omits some. The data contain more than 150,000 clones, just under 90% of them singletons. Sample: peripheral blood, taken on day 0 of AZD1222 vaccination. The receptors stem from an adult in good health. Both conserved end residues are part of each CDR3. D genes are given only for firm matches. The listing skips clone size in some rows; elsewhere it reads once, few, many or a size class.

clone size,V gene,D gene,J gene,CDR3 DNA,CDR3 protein
.,TRBV28,.,TRBJ1-4,TGTGCCAGCCAGTCTGGGGAGGGGGGGTATGAAAAACTGTTTTTT,CASQSGEGGYEKLFF
few,TRBV24-1,.,TRBJ2-2,TGTGCCACCAGTGACTCCGGGACACCGAACACCGGGGAGCTGTTTTTT,CATSDSGTPNTGELFF
.,TRBV2,.,TRBJ1-2,TGTGCCAGCGACAGGAATAACTATGGCTACACCTTC,CASDRNNYGYTF
.,TRBV4-3,.,TRBJ2-3,TGCGCCAGCAGCCAAGATCCAGGGCAGTCCACAGATACGCAGTATTTT,CASSQDPGQSTDTQYF
.,TRBV14,.,TRBJ1-4,TGTGCCAGCAGCCAAACAGGAGAGGGAACTAATGAAAAACTGTTTTTT,CASSQTGEGTNEKLFF
.,TRBV27,TRBD2,TRBJ2-1,TGTGCCAGCAGTTTTGGCGGGGGGGCCTACAATGAGCAGTTCTTC,CASSFGGGAYNEQFF
.,TRBV7-9,.,TRBJ1-2,TGTGCCAGCAGCTTAGAGGCAGTCTATGGCTACACCTTC,CASSLEAVYGYTF
medium-sized,TRBV6-5,TRBD1,TRBJ1-2,TGTGCCAGCAGTTACTCAATGACAGGGCGGAGTGGCTACACCTTC,CASSYSMTGRSGYTF
.,TRBV2,.,TRBJ2-1,TGTGCCAGCAGTGAAGGACAGACGGGATACAATGAGCAGTTCTTC,CASSEGQTGYNEQFF
.,TRBV29-1,.,TRBJ2-1,TGCAGCGTTTCCCCCTTGAGAAATGATGAGCAGTTCTTC,CSVSPLRNDEQFF
.,TRBV7-3,TRBD1,TRBJ1-2,TGTGCCAGCAGCCCCGGACAGGGCAGGATTTATGGCTACACCTTC,CASSPGQGRIYGYTF
.,TRBV19,TRBD1,TRBJ1-4,TGTGCCAGTAGTATTCCCGGACAGGGGGGCTCTAATGAAAAACTGTTTTTT,CASSIPGQGGSNEKLFF
.,TRBV11-3,TRBD2,TRBJ2-5,TGTGCCAGCAGCTTGGGGGGGGGAACCCAAGAGACCCAGTACTTC,CASSLGGGTQETQYF
.,TRBV19,.,TRBJ2-2,TGTGCCAGTAGTATCCTCCTCCAGGGGCCCGGGGAGCTGTTTTTT,CASSILLQGPGELFF
.,TRBV23-1,TRBD1,TRBJ2-7,TGCGCCAGCACCCCAAAGACAGGGAAGTCCTACGAGCAGTACTTC,CASTPKTGKSYEQYF
.,TRBV24-1,.,TRBJ1-2,TGTGCCACCAGTGATACGACAGGCTATGGCTACACCTTC,CATSDTTGYGYTF
.,TRBV6-5,.,TRBJ2-4,TGTGCCTGCGCCAGGGCGGGCAAAAACATTCAGTACTTC,CACARAGKNIQYF
.,TRBV30,TRBD2,TRBJ2-5,TGTGCCTGGAGCGGGGCCAGCGGGGGCCCTATTCAAGAGACCCAGTACTTC,CAWSGASGGPIQETQYF
.,TRBV19,TRBD1,TRBJ2-5,TGTGCCAGTGGTAGGGGGCTCTTCGATTCGACCCAGTACTTC,CASGRGLFDSTQYF
.,TRBV5-1,.,TRBJ1-4,TGCGCCAGCAGCCCCGGAGGAACCAGGGATGAAAAACTGTTTTTT,CASSPGGTRDEKLFF
.,TRBV18,TRBD1,TRBJ2-3,TGTGCCAGCTCACAAATTACTACAGGGGGCACGGATACGCAGTATTTT,CASSQITTGGTDTQYF
.,TRBV7-3,.,TRBJ2-1,TGTGCCAGCAGCTCCAGTGGGGCCTCCTACAATGAGCAGTTCTTC,CASSSSGASYNEQFF
.,TRBV7-9,.,TRBJ1-6,TGTGCCAGCAGCTTAGTAAAGGATTCACCCCTCCACTTT,CASSLVKDSPLHF
.,TRBV9,.,TRBJ2-5,TGTGCCAGCGGTACAGGGCAAGAGACCCAGTACTTC,CASGTGQETQYF
.,TRBV28,.,TRBJ2-3,TGTGCCAGCAGTTACTCGGATCCCGGTACAGATACGCAGTATTTT,CASSYSDPGTDTQYF
once,TRBV5-4,.,TRBJ1-4,TGTGCCAGCAGCTTGGGAGGGGGAAACGAAAAACTGTTTTTT,CASSLGGGNEKLFF
few,TRBV4-2,TRBD2,TRBJ2-5,TGTGCCAGCAGCCAAGATGCGGGGGGTGGGGCGCAGAAGGAGACCCAGTACTTC,CASSQDAGGGAQKETQYF
.,TRBV7-2,.,TRBJ2-1,TGTGCCAGCAGCTTGTCATGGAACAGAGAGCAGTTCTTC,CASSLSWNREQFF
.,TRBV6-6,TRBD1,TRBJ2-1,TGTGCCAGCAGTTACTCGACAGGGGCGAACAATGAGCAGTTCTTC,CASSYSTGANNEQFF
.,TRBV2,TRBD1,TRBJ2-5,TGTGCCAGCAGTGAAGTTGCAGGGGGCGGTGAGACCCAGTACTTC,CASSEVAGGGETQYF
.,TRBV6-5,.,TRBJ2-7,TGTGCCAGCAACTCAAGCCCTAGTCCCTACGAGCAGTACTTC,CASNSSPSPYEQYF
.,TRBV19,TRBD2,TRBJ2-3,TGTGCCAGTAGTACGGGGACTAGCGGGAGCAATACGCAGTATTTT,CASSTGTSGSNTQYF
.,TRBV6-1,TRBD1,TRBJ1-2,TGTGCCAGCAGTGAAGCTTCGCCCAACAGGGGCTACTATGGCTACACCTTC,CASSEASPNRGYYGYTF
.,TRBV5-8,.,TRBJ1-5,TGTGCCAGCTCGTATAGCAATCAGCCCCAGCATTTT,CASSYSNQPQHF
.,TRBV3-1/TRBV3-2,.,TRBJ1-6,TGTGCCAGCAGCCAAGATCGCCCACCCCTCCACTTT,CASSQDRPPLHF
.,TRBV4-3,.,TRBJ1-2,TGCGCCAGCAGCCCCGGTAGCGCACTCTATGGCTACACCTTC,CASSPGSALYGYTF
.,TRBV4-1,.,TRBJ1-4,TGCGCCAGCAGCCAAGTACTGATACAAGGCGGGTTGGGTGAAAAACTGTTTTTT,CASSQVLIQGGLGEKLFF
.,TRBV5-4,.,TRBJ2-7,TGTGCCAGCAGCTTGGGACAGGTGAGCTCCTACGAGCAGTACTTC,CASSLGQVSSYEQYF
.,TRBV29-1,.,TRBJ1-1,TGCAGCGTTTGCGGGACGGAGAACACTGAAGCTTTCTTT,CSVCGTENTEAFF
.,TRBV28,.,TRBJ1-6,TGTGCCAGCAGTTGGGAGATGCCCAATTCACCCCTCCACTTT,CASSWEMPNSPLHF
.,TRBV10-3,TRBD1,TRBJ2-7,TGTGCCATCCGGGGACAGGACAACTCGGAGAGCTACGAGCAGTACTTC,CAIRGQDNSESYEQYF
.,TRBV3-1/TRBV3-2,.,TRBJ2-1,TGTGCCAGCAGCCAAGATTCGTCCTACGAGCAGTTCTTC,CASSQDSSYEQFF